This TCR beta chain is drawn from a study of CD8 T cells in Susac syndrome. CDR1 is MGHRA, CDR2 YSYEKL, per germline. The length of the CDR3 is 13 residues. V dropped 1 base and J dropped 5 bases, with 8 bases sitting between them. This clonotype was detected once. Random hexamers served to reverse transcribe roughly 0.45 to 1 ug RNA. One entry per CDR3 protein, called by TCRdb with MiXCR from the immunoSEQ multiplex PCR reads. The data hold 84,000 or so distinct CDR3 sequences, with roughly 94% observed a single time. This TCR derives from a human donor with Susac syndrome. Source material: CD8+ T cells from PBMCs. The chain is built from TRBV4-1 and TRBJ2-5; D remains ambiguous. The DNA for the CDR3 is TGCGCCAGCAGCCAAGTCTCACTCGAGACCCAGTACTTC. Translation: CASSQVSLETQYF.